This T cell receptor (beta chain) was recovered during a study of cytomegalovirus exposure and HLA in healthy donors. The primer mix had 60 Vbeta and 13 Jbeta primers. TCRdb keeps only in-frame clones here, not all; method: immunoSEQ multiplex PCR. The top ten hold under 7.5% of the sample, which has some 150,000 clones, 55% to 75% seen once. The V gene lost 4 bases and the J gene lost 0 bases, with 11 bases spanning the gap. The V gene's germline CDR1 is SGHNT and CDR2 YYREEE (reference sequence). This CDR3 region has 15 residues. As concerns this clone: The antigen is not known.

General observations from the study: The investigators catalogued 164 TCR beta chains as cytomegalovirus-associated. An analysis that was carried out later associated fewer than 20,000 TCR beta sequences with HLA alleles at 0.05 false discovery rate. With high specificity and sensitivity, the classifier reportedly diagnosed cytomegalovirus status.

This chain connects TRBV5-4 to TRBJ2-1, with D maybe TRBD2 (6 bases). The sample taken for sequencing was PBMCs. The receptor was isolated from a woman in her sixties in good health and CMV-seropositive. CDR3 sequence: CASSPSGDSYNEQFF. The CDR3 DNA sequence: TGTGCCAGCAGCCCGTCGGGAGACTCCTACAATGAGCAGTTCTTC. The complete variable domain, with remaining parts taken from reference TRBV5-4 and TRBJ2-1, reads ETGVTQSPTHLIKTRGQQVTLRCSSQSGHNTVSWYQQALGQGPQFIFQYYREEENGRGNFPPRFSGLQFPNYSSELNVNALELDDSALYLCASSPSGDSYNEQFFGPGTRLTVL.